These 25 T cell receptor beta chains were sequenced from one sample in a study of radiotherapy plus CTLA-4 blockade in lung cancer. The repertoire was sequenced with immunoSEQ multiplex PCR; TCRdb's copy has only in-frame clones and lacks some. The sample shows 52,000 or so clones, approximately 84% of them seen only once. Sequences were derived from peripheral blood, sampled from a patient treated with radiotherapy plus ipilimumab. The receptors originated from a human donor with non-small cell lung cancer whose response to radiotherapy plus ipilimumab could not be evaluated.

The V call is TRBV9, the J call TRBJ1-2; D not resolved. The CDR3 runs 16 residues. Trimming took off 0 bases at V and 1 base at J, with 13 bases between the two ends. Germline assignment: CDR1 SGDLS and CDR2 YYNGEE. The CDR3 nucleotides are TGTGCCAGCAGCGTAGGAACAGAGGGCCTTAACTATGGCTACACCTTC. Translating it yields CASSVGTEGLNYGYTF. The full variable domain, completed using reference TRBV9 and TRBJ1-2, is DSGVTQTPKHLITATGQRVTLRCSPRSGDLSVYWYQQSLDQGLQFLIQYYNGEERAKGNILERFSAQQFPDLHSELNLSSLELGDSALYFCASSVGTEGLNYGYTFGSGTRLTVV.

This chain connects TRBV6-5 to TRBJ1-2; 8 bases are a match to TRBD1. Trimming took 6 bases from V and 8 from J; bases not matched to a gene: 8. CDR1 is MNHEY and CDR2 is SVGAGI in the germline V gene. This CDR3 region has 13 residues. The CDR3 DNA follows: TGTGCCAGCAGGGCAGGGGGCAAGGAAGGCTACACCTTC. This translates into CASRAGGKEGYTF.

The rearrangement links TRBV15 to TRBJ1-2; TRBD1 is a possible D gene (6 bases). V lost 8 bases and J 2 bases, leaving 12 bases between the germline ends. CDR1 and CDR2 (germline): LNHNV, YYDKDF (reference sequence). This CDR3 spans 13 amino acids. This chain's CDR3 is CATGGGQNYGYTF. The CDR3 region has the DNA TGTGCCACCGGCGGGGGACAAAACTATGGCTACACCTTC.

The rearrangement links TRBV6-5 to TRBJ2-2; D not resolved. Germline CDR1 and CDR2: MNHEY and SVGAGI. This CDR3 is 13 amino acids long. V was clipped by 5 bases and J by 6 bases, with 10 bases between them. The CDR3 sequence is CASSPTSPGELFF. CDR3 sequence (DNA): TGTGCCAGCAGTCCGACTTCCCCCGGGGAGCTGTTTTTT.

This clone showed up just a few times. J is TRBJ1-2 and V is TRBV23-1, with TRBD1 matching 9 bases. TRBV23-1 is an open reading frame whose function is uncertain. The CDR3 runs to 15 residues. Trimming took 4 bases from V and 1 from J; bases not matched to a gene: 4. CDR3 region: CASSLWTGDNYGYTF. CDR3 nucleotides: TGCGCCAGCAGTCTTTGGACAGGGGATAACTATGGCTACACCTTC.

This chain connects TRBV6-5 to TRBJ2-3; maybe TRBD2 (5 bases). The germline gives CDR1 MNHEY, CDR2 SVGAGI. Trimming pared 2 bases from V and 4 bases from J, leaving 13 bases between. The CDR3 length is 15 residues. The CDR3 DNA reads as TGTGCCAGCAGTTACCGGGCTAGCAGCGCAGATACGCAGTATTTT. This sequence encodes CASSYRASSADTQYF.

CDR3 residues: CASSPDRDPGYTF. CDR3 DNA sequence: TGTGCCAGCAGTCCAGACAGGGATCCTGGCTACACCTTC. The rearrangement uses TRBV28 and TRBJ1-2, with 7 bases matching TRBD1. This CDR3 is built from 13 residues. The V gene's germline CDR1 is MDHEN and CDR2 SYDVKM. The J segment lost 7 bases and the V segment lost 5 bases, leaving 7 bases of the junction unmatched.

This chain joins TRBV23-1 and TRBJ1-4, with D possibly TRBD1 on 5 matching bases. TRBV23-1 is noted as an ORF with a role that remains uncertain. The germline V and J ends were trimmed by 6 bases and 6 bases, with 20 bases remaining between them. The CDR3 length is 16 residues. The CDR3 loop reads CASSQLWRGGDEKLFF. CDR3 coding DNA: TGCGCCAGCAGCCAACTCTGGCGGGGCGGGGATGAAAAACTGTTTTTT.

The gene calls are TRBV6-1 and TRBJ2-3, with 7 bases matching TRBD2. This CDR3 comprises 14 residues. CDR1 is MNHNS, CDR2 SASEGT, per germline. Trimming cost V 7 bases and J 3 bases; bases outside gene matches: 7. This chain's CDR3 is CASTRGGETDTQYF. The CDR3 nucleotides are TGTGCCAGCACCCGGGGAGGGGAGACAGATACGCAGTATTTT.

The V call is TRBV5-4, the J call TRBJ2-3, with no clear D. V shed 2 bases and J shed 5 bases, with 9 bases lying between them. This CDR3 is 13 amino acids long. CDR1 and CDR2 from the germline V gene are SGHNT and YYREEE (reference sequence). The CDR3 protein is CASSLPTRDTQYF. CDR3 DNA: TGTGCCAGCAGCTTACCCACCAGAGATACGCAGTATTTT.

The chain joins TRBV7-2 to TRBJ2-7, with TRBD1 matching 8 bases. The CDR3 totals 14 residues. The germline V gene has CDR1 SGHTA and CDR2 FQGNSA. V was clipped by 1 base and J by 7 bases; unmatched bases: 6. Here the CDR3 DNA reads TGTGCCAGCAGCTTAGTACAGGGGGTAAGGGAGCAGTACTTC. This sequence encodes CASSLVQGVREQYF.

The chain joins TRBV2 to TRBJ1-5, with 9 bases that match TRBD1. Per the germline V gene, CDR1 is SNHLY and CDR2 is FYNNEI. The CDR3 spans 15 residues. V lost 3 bases and J lost 4; bases outside the gene matches: 4. The CDR3 nucleotides are TGTGCCAGCAGTGAGGGGACAGGGCCAAATCAGCCCCAGCATTTT. Translating gives CASSEGTGPNQPQHF.

The chain has TRBV5-4 and TRBJ2-7; D is unresolved. CDR1 is SGHNT, CDR2 YYREEE, per germline (reference sequence). V was clipped by 0 bases and J by 1 base, with 2 bases between them. This CDR3 spans 12 amino acids. CDR3 nucleotides: TGTGCCAGCAGCTTGGCTTCCTACGAGCAGTACTTC. It is translated as CASSLASYEQYF.

The chain combines TRBV7-2 with TRBJ1-1; D gene unclear. The germline V and J ends were trimmed by 7 bases and 0 bases, with 9 bases remaining between them. This CDR3 is built from 13 residues. The V gene's germline CDR1 is SGHTA and CDR2 FQGNSA. The CDR3 loop is CASTLQVNTEAFF. CDR3 bases: TGTGCCAGCACCCTGCAGGTGAACACTGAAGCTTTCTTT.

In its sample, this clone was seen a few times. This chain connects TRBV29-1 to TRBJ1-2; D not resolved. Per the germline V gene, CDR1 is SQVTM and CDR2 is ANQGSEA. The CDR3 is 13 residues long. V was shortened by 6 bases and J by 8 bases, with 19 bases between the two germline ends. CDR3 nucleotides: TGCAGCGTACCCGAGCCCCTGGAGAACGGCTACACCTTC. Translated, it gives CSVPEPLENGYTF.

The chain recombines TRBV28 with TRBJ1-2; D remains ambiguous. The CDR3 is 14 residues long. Germline V CDR1 and CDR2: MDHEN, SYDVKM. The ends were cut back, 5 bases at V and 8 bases at J, with 18 bases in the middle. The CDR3 region has the DNA TGTGCCAGCAGTGCGGGAGTTCTCCCCGGGGGCTACACCTTC. Translated, it gives CASSAGVLPGGYTF.

The gene calls are TRBV2 and TRBJ1-2, with TRBD1 matching over 9 bases. The CDR3 has 14 residues. With V trimmed by 5 bases and J by 5 bases, 6 bases remained unmatched. Germline V gene data show CDR1 as SNHLY and CDR2 as FYNNEI. CDR3 protein: CASSSGQGIYGYTF. CDR3 nucleotides: TGTGCCAGCAGTTCCGGACAGGGGATATATGGCTACACCTTC.

The rearrangement joins TRBV27 to TRBJ2-7, with TRBD2 matching over 9 bases. Trimming removed 8 bases from V and 4 bases from J; junction bases left unmatched: 12. The CDR3 totals 15 residues. Germline CDR1 is MNHEY and CDR2 is SMNVEV (reference sequence). CDR3 in DNA: TGTGCCAGCGGGGAGGTTAGCGGGAGCTTGTACGAGCAGTACTTC. This gives the protein CASGEVSGSLYEQYF.

V and J are TRBV7-8 and TRBJ2-7, with a weak D call TRBD1 (5 bases). V shed 4 bases and J shed 5 bases, with 15 bases lying between them. The CDR3 length is 14 residues. The germline CDR1 and CDR2 sequences are SGHVS and FQNEAQ. CDR3: CASSSTLRGDEQYF. The CDR3 DNA is TGTGCCAGCAGCTCCACGCTAAGGGGCGACGAGCAGTACTTC.

There are a few counts of this clone. The V call is TRBV30, the J call TRBJ2-7; 9 bases fit TRBD1. Germline-derived CDR1 and CDR2 are GTSNPN and SVGIG (reference sequence). This CDR3 contains 14 residues. J was trimmed by 3 bases and V by 5 bases; bases with no gene match: 8. The CDR3, as DNA: TGTGCCTGGGGCGGGACAGGGCCGAACTACGAGCAGTACTTC. Protein: CAWGGTGPNYEQYF.

This sequence joins TRBV7-9 and TRBJ2-7, with TRBD1 identical over 9 bases. The V gene's germline CDR1 is SEHNR and CDR2 FQNEAQ (reference sequence). Losses at the gene ends were 7 bases for V and 1 base for J; bases not matched to a gene: 8. This CDR3 is built from 15 residues. The CDR3 loop is CASTTTGTGSYEQYF. CDR3 coding DNA: TGTGCCAGCACCACGACCGGGACAGGGTCCTACGAGCAGTACTTC.

V gene TRBV19 combines with J gene TRBJ2-3, with 8 bases that match TRBD1. This CDR3 is 16 amino acids long. In germline, CDR1 is LNHDA, CDR2 SQIVND (reference sequence). V lost 3 bases, J lost 5 bases, and 10 bases stayed unmatched. This CDR3 reads CASSIHQGARLDTQYF. The DNA for the CDR3 is TGTGCCAGTAGTATTCACCAGGGGGCGAGGTTAGATACGCAGTATTTT.

The rearrangement uses TRBV18 and TRBJ2-1; D may be TRBD2 (5 bases). With 3 bases removed from V and 1 base from J, the gap between germline ends came to 10 bases. Looked up from germline, CDR1 is KGHSH and CDR2 is LQKENI. The CDR3 sequence is 15 residues long. The CDR3 DNA is TGTGCCAGCTCACCCAGCCGGGGTTCCTACAATGAGCAGTTCTTC. Translation: CASSPSRGSYNEQFF. Using reference TRBV18 and TRBJ2-1 for the parts outside the CDR3, the full variable domain is NAGVMQNPRHLVRRRGQEARLRCSPMKGHSHVYWYRQLPEEGLKFMVYLQKENIIDESGMPKERFSAEFPKEGPSILRIQQVVRGDSAAYFCASSPSRGSYNEQFFGPGTRLTVL.

A single count supports this clone. The chain combines TRBV19 with TRBJ2-1; D call uncertain. V gave up 3 bases and J gave up 0 bases, with 9 bases separating them. CDR1 is LNHDA and CDR2 is SQIVND in the germline V gene (reference sequence). The CDR3 covers 15 residues. CDR3 region: CASSMAASSYNEQFF. In DNA form, the CDR3 reads TGTGCCAGTAGTATGGCAGCTAGCTCCTACAATGAGCAGTTCTTC.

This clone came up a few times. The chain has TRBV5-6 and TRBJ2-3; D possibly corresponds to TRBD1 (6 bases). CDR1 is SGHDT, CDR2 YYEEEE, per germline. This CDR3 spans 14 amino acids. Trimming removed 5 bases from V and 6 bases from J, with 16 bases in between. The CDR3 bases are TGTGCCAGCAGTTTAACAGGGAGAGTGGATACGCAGTATTTT. It codes for CASSLTGRVDTQYF.